This TCR beta chain emerged from a study of T cell responses to AZD1222 COVID-19 vaccine. As regards this clone: Antigen specificity is unknown.

Repertoires were generated with immunoSEQ multiplex PCR, while TCRdb's copy carries only in-frame clones and drops some. There are approximately 150,000 clones in the sample; roughly nine tenths occur only once, and under 2.5% lies in the top ten. Findings of the study overall: In a largely white British group with more females than males, clonal diversity was possibly underestimated. Baseline seropositivity occurred in only 5 or 6 AZD1222 recipients. Reportedly, nearly half of unique spike TCRs recognized epitopes outside B.1.351/B.1.1.7 mutations. Vaccine-associated CD4 TCRs ranged over spike, dominating at 160-218 and 743-854.

This clonotype was obtained from an adult in good health. Sequences were derived from peripheral blood, sampled on day 0 of AZD1222 vaccination.

CDR3 nucleotides: TGTGCCAGCTCCCGGATCCCGATTTTCCCGTACGAGCAGTACTTC. As protein: CASSRIPIFPYEQYF. This rearrangement joins TRBV18 to TRBJ2-7; no clear D. V lost 6 bases and J lost 4, with 19 bases in between. The length of the CDR3 is 15 residues. Germline CDR1 KGHSH, CDR2 LQKENI.